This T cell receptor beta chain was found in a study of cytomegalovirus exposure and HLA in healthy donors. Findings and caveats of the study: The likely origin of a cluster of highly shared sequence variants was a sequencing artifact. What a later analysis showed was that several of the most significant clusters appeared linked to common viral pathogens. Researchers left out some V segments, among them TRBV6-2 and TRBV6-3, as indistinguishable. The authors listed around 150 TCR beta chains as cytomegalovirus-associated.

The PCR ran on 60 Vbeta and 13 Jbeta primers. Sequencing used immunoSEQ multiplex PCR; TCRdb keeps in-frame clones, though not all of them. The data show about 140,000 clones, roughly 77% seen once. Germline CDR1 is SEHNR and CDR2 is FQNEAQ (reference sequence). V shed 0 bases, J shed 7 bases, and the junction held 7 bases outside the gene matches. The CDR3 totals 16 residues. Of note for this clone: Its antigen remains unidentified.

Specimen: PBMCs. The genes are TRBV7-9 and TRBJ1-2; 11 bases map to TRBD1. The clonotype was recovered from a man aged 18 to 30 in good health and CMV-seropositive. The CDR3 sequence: CASSLANHGTGGGYTF. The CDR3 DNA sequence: TGTGCCAGCAGCTTAGCCAACCACGGGACAGGGGGTGGCTACACCTTC.